The clone carrying this TCR beta chain was seen just once. This CDR3 contains 15 residues. With 3 bases removed from V and 8 bases from J, the gap between germline ends came to 17 bases. Germline V lookup: CDR1 MDHEN, CDR2 SYDVKM. These data originate in a study of blood T cell repertoires in COVID-19. Overall study context: Donors in the United States, Italy and Spain gave samples during acute or convalescent COVID-19. Sources were T cells, B-cell-depleted T cells, or PBMCs; the material itself was cDNA or gDNA.

In the original processing: Estimation of nucleated cell counts relied on the amplification of reference gene primers. Assay: immunoSEQ multiplex PCR; the TCRdb copy retains only in-frame clones and omits some. V and J calls and clone size are copied from that table; D and trimming were computed from the DNA. Of 350,000 or so clones in the sample, around 87% were seen once. The sequencing input was peripheral blood. This TCR came from a man younger than 35 with active or convalescent COVID-19. The V gene is TRBV28, the J gene TRBJ2-1; no firm D call. The CDR3 DNA reads TGTGCCAGCAGTTTCGTAGGCCGGGTGGCGGATGAGCAGTTCTTC. Protein product: CASSFVGRVADEQFF.